This T cell receptor beta chain appears in the sequencing data of a study of breast tumors, draining lymph nodes, adjacent tissues. Regarding the study as a whole: Findings are consistent with lymph node origin and intratumoral expansion of most tumor T cells.

MiXCR, applied by TCRdb to the multiplex PCR reads, yields one record per CDR3 protein. The data contain some 97,000 distinct CDR3 sequences, about 20% of them seen just once; the ten biggest clones take up approximately 1.3%. Breast cancer patients provided tissue from their axillary draining lymph nodes. The sample holds many counts of this clonotype. What it recognizes is unknown. V was cut by 5 bases and J by 2 bases, with 14 bases left in between. CDR1 and CDR2 (germline): SGHTA, FQGTGA. The CDR3 length is 15 residues. The sequence was obtained from a female donor with breast cancer. Some clones in this sample may be carry-over from other donors' samples. The sample was axillary lymph node tissue. This chain connects TRBV7-3 to TRBJ2-3, with D perhaps matching TRBD1 (5 bases). The CDR3 loop is CASSADRATTDTQYF. CDR3 coding DNA: TGTGCCAGCAGCGCCGACAGAGCCACCACAGATACGCAGTATTTT.